Below are 5 T cell receptor beta chains sequenced from a single sample in a study of identical twins. TCRdb passed the 5' RACE reads through MiXCR, listing each CDR3 protein once. This sample has about 490,000 distinct CDR3 sequences, with 13% to 15% found just once. In addition, the sample was reused for a study of yellow fever vaccine responses in identical twins.

The sample was CD4+ T cells sorted from blood. These receptor sequences come from a woman aged 18 to 35 in good health.

This clonotype has only a few counts. The chain links TRBV3-1 to TRBJ2-5, with D possibly being TRBD2 (5 bases). The V end was cut by 6 bases, the J end by 6 bases, with 8 bases between. The CDR3 sequence is 11 residues long. Germline CDR1 is LGHDT and CDR2 is YNNKEL (reference sequence). This chain's CDR3 is CASSPGKTQYF. In DNA, the CDR3 is TGTGCCAGCAGTCCCGGGAAGACCCAGTACTTC.

This clonotype was seen a few times. The chain recombines TRBV19 with TRBJ1-5; TRBD1 agrees at 7 bases. Trimming at V came to 7 bases and at J to 4 bases, leaving 16 bases not matched to a gene. The CDR3 covers 17 residues. Germline loops: CDR1 LNHDA, CDR2 SQIVND (reference sequence). CDR3 nucleotides: TGTGCCAGTACCATGAGTACAGGGAGGGGGCTTAATCAGCCCCAGCATTTT. Translation gives CASTMSTGRGLNQPQHF.

The V gene is TRBV20-1, the J gene TRBJ2-3, with a weak D call TRBD2 (6 bases). From germline, CDR1 is DFQATT and CDR2 SNEGSKA (reference sequence). Trimming shortened V by 5 bases and J by 1 base, and 16 bases separated the two germline ends. This CDR3 has 15 residues. This CDR3 is CSALPAGGGTDTQYF. The CDR3 DNA follows: TGCAGTGCTCTTCCAGCGGGTGGGGGCACAGATACGCAGTATTTT.

This chain links TRBV9 with TRBJ2-2; 9 bases are a match to TRBD1. The V and J ends lost 0 bases and 6 bases, in that order; junction bases with no gene match: 3. This CDR3 spans 15 amino acids. CDR1 and CDR2 (germline): SGDLS, YYNGEE. CDR3: CASSVANRGPGELFF. The DNA for the CDR3 is TGTGCCAGCAGCGTAGCAAACAGGGGGCCCGGGGAGCTGTTTTTT.

V gene TRBV10-2 combines with J gene TRBJ2-7; 7 bases line up with TRBD1. The CDR3 is made up of 14 amino acids. After removal of 1 base from V and 6 bases from J, the junction contained 6 bases not matched to a gene. Germline CDR1 is WSHSY and CDR2 is SAAADI. The CDR3 nucleotides read TGCGCCAGCAGTGAGTTTACAGGGGATGGCGAGCAGTACTTC. Translation: CASSEFTGDGEQYF.